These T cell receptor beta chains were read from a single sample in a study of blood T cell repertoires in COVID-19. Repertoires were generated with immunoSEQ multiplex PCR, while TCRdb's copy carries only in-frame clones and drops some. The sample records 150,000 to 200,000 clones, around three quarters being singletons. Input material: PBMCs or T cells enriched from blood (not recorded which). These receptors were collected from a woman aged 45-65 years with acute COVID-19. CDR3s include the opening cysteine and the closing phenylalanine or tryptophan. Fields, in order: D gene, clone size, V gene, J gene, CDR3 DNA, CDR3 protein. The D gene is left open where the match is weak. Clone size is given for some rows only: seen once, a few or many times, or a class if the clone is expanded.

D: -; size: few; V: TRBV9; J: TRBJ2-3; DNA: TGTGCCAGCAGCGTAGGAGTCCAGGGCCCTAGCACAGATACGCAGTATTTT; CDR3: CASSVGVQGPSTDTQYF
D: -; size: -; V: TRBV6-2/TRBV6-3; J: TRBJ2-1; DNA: TGTGCCAGCAGTTACGCGGGGAGCTCCTACAATGAGCAGTTCTTC; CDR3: CASSYAGSSYNEQFF
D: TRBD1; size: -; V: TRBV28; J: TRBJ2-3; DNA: TGTGCCAGCCAAGACAGGGGGAAAGATACGCAGTATTTT; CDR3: CASQDRGKDTQYF
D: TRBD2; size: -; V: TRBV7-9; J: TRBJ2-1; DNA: TGTGCCAGCAGCGCCGAGACTAGCGGGGTATACAATGAGCAGTTCTTC; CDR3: CASSAETSGVYNEQFF
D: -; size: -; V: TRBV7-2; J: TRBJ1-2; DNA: TGTGCCAGCAGCTTAGACGGAGGACTCTATGGCTACACCTTC; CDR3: CASSLDGGLYGYTF
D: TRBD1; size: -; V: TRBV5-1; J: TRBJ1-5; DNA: TGCGCCAGCAGCTGGGACAGGGGTCAGCCCCAGCATTTT; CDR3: CASSWDRGQPQHF
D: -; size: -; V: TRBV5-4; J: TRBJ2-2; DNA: TGTGCCAGCAGTTCGGCGCGGGACACCGGGGAGCTGTTTTTT; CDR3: CASSSARDTGELFF
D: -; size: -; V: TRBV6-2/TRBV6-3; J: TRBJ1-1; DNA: TGTGCCAGCAGTTACTCGTTCACCGGTAGGGGAGGCACTGAAGCTTTCTTT; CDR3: CASSYSFTGRGGTEAFF
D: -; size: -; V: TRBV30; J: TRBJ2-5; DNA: TGTGCCTGGGCCTCTGACAGAAATAGGGGGGAGACCCAGTACTTC; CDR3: CAWASDRNRGETQYF
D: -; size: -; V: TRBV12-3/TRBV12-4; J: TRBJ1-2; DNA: TGTGCCAGCAGTTCGGGGGGGGCCTATGGCTACACCTTC; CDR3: CASSSGGAYGYTF
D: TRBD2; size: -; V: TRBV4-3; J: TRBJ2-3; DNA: TGCGCCAGCAGCGACCTAGCGGGGGGATCCACAGATACGCAGTATTTT; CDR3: CASSDLAGGSTDTQYF
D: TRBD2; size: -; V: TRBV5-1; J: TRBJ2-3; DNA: TGCGCCAGCAGTTTCCGGACTAGCGGGGGGGCGGGAGATACGCAGTATTTT; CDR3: CASSFRTSGGAGDTQYF
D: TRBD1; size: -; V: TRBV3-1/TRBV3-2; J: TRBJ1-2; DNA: TGTGCCAGCAGCCACGTCGGACAGGCGTATAACTATGGCTACACCTTC; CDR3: CASSHVGQAYNYGYTF
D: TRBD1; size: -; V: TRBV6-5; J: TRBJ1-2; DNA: TGTGCCAGCAGTCGGGACAGGGGATCTGGCTACACCTTC; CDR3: CASSRDRGSGYTF
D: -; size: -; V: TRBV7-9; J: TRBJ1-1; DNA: TGTGCCAGCAGCTTAGATGCAGGGGCCTTTAACACTGAAGCTTTCTTT; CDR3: CASSLDAGAFNTEAFF
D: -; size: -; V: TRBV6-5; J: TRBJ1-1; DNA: TGTGCCAGCAGTTACGCCTTCAGGGGTGAAGCTTTCTTT; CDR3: CASSYAFRGEAFF
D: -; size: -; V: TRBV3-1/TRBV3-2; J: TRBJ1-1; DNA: TGTGCCAGCACACCCCCAGGCCCCAGGGGCACTGAAGCTTTCTTT; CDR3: CASTPPGPRGTEAFF
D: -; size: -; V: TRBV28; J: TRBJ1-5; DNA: TGTGCCAGCAGTTTATTGACAGGTCGCGGGGGGCCCCAGCATTTT; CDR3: CASSLLTGRGGPQHF
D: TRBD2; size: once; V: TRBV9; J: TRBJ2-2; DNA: TGTGCCAGCAGCACCCGACTAGCGGGGGGGCCTACCGGGGAGCTGTTTTTT; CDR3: CASSTRLAGGPTGELFF
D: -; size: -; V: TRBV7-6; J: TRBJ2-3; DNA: TGTGCCAGCAGCTTAGGGGGGTTTGGGGGCATGACAGATACGCAGTATTTT; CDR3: CASSLGGFGGMTDTQYF
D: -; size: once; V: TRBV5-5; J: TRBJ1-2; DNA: TGTGCCAGCAGCTTGGGAGTGACACGGACTAACTATGGCTACACCTTC; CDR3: CASSLGVTRTNYGYTF
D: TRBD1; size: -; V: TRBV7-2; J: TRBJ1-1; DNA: TGTGCCAGCGGGGGGGACAGGCCTTTTCCCGAAGCTTTCTTT; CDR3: CASGGDRPFPEAFF
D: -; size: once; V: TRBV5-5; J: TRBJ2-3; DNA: TGTGCCAGCAGCTCAAGGACTGGCACAGATACGCAGTATTTT; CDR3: CASSSRTGTDTQYF
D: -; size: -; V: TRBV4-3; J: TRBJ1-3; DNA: TGCGCCAGCAGCCAAGAATCCCATGTCTCTGGAAACACCATATATTTT; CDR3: CASSQESHVSGNTIYF
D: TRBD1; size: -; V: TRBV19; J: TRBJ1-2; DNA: TGTGCCAGTAGTACCACGAGACAGGGTGCTTATGGCTACACCTTC; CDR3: CASSTTRQGAYGYTF
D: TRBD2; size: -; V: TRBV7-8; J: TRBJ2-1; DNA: TGTGCCAGCAGCTTAGGGGGCGGGACTAGCGGAACAAGTAATGAGCAGTTCTTC; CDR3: CASSLGGGTSGTSNEQFF
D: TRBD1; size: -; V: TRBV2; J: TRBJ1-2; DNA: TGTGCCAGCAGTGAGACCGGGACAGGGAGGGGCTACACCTTC; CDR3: CASSETGTGRGYTF
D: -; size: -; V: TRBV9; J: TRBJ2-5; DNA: TGTGCCAGCAGCGAGGGGGCGGGGTTAATACAAGAGACCCAGTACTTC; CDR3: CASSEGAGLIQETQYF
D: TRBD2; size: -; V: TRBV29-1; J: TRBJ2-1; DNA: TGCAGCGTTGTGTGGGCGGGGGGGCCGAACAATGAGCAGTTCTTC; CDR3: CSVVWAGGPNNEQFF
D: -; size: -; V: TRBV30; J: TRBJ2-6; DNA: TGTGCCTGGAGCCAAGCAGGGGCCAACGTCCTGACTTTC; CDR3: CAWSQAGANVLTF
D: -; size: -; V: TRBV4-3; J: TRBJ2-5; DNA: TGCGCCAGCAGCCAAGGGAACGGGAGAGAGACCCAGTACTTC; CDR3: CASSQGNGRETQYF